Presented here are 18 T cell receptor beta chains from one specimen sequenced in a study of shared clonotypes between healthy human individuals. The table came from immunoSEQ multiplex PCR; TCRdb's copy has only in-frame clones and leaves some out. The data hold roughly 1 million clones, with 75% observed a single time. Sequenced material: memory CD4+ T cells sorted from blood. Subset meaning: CD45RA-negative fraction. The receptors derive from a man aged 18 to 35 in good health.

CDR3 sequence (DNA): TGTGCCAGCAGCTTCGGCAGGGGGAACTATGGCTACACCTTC. As protein: CASSFGRGNYGYTF. The chain employs TRBV5-6 and TRBJ1-2; 7 bases fit TRBD1. Germline CDR1 and CDR2: SGHDT and YYEEEE. V lost 2 bases to trimming and J lost 2 bases; unmatched junction nucleotides: 3. This CDR3 has 14 amino acids.

The gene calls are TRBV7-2 and TRBJ2-4, with D perhaps matching TRBD1 or TRBD2 (5 bases each). The CDR3 covers 14 residues. Trimming removed 5 bases at V and 7 bases at J, with 15 bases between. The germline V gene encodes CDR1 SGHTA and CDR2 FQGNSA. CDR3 amino acids: CASSARGGLNIQYF. The DNA for the CDR3 is TGTGCCAGCAGCGCGAGGGGCGGGTTGAACATTCAGTACTTC.

The rearrangement uses TRBV7-9 and TRBJ2-1; possibly TRBD1 or TRBD2 for D (5 bases each). This CDR3 is 15 amino acids long. Germline V lookup: CDR1 SEHNR, CDR2 FQNEAQ (reference sequence). V lost 1 base and J lost 8, with 15 bases in between. This CDR3 reads CASSLVGAWGDEQFF. CDR3 in DNA: TGTGCCAGCAGCTTAGTCGGGGCGTGGGGAGATGAGCAGTTCTTC.

The V call is TRBV18, the J call TRBJ2-2; TRBD2 matches 7 bases. This CDR3 is built from 16 residues. Per germline, CDR1 KGHSH and CDR2 LQKENI. V shed 3 bases and J 4 bases; nucleotides not matched to a gene: 8. DNA for the CDR3: TGTGCCAGCTCACCTTGGCGGGAGAAGGGCACCGGGGAGCTGTTTTTT. Translating gives CASSPWREKGTGELFF. Variable domain in full (rest from reference TRBV18 and TRBJ2-2): NAGVMQNPRHLVRRRGQEARLRCSPMKGHSHVYWYRQLPEEGLKFMVYLQKENIIDESGMPKERFSAEFPKEGPSILRIQQVVRGDSAAYFCASSPWREKGTGELFFGEGSRLTVL.

The gene calls are TRBV6-5 and TRBJ2-7; 9 bases fit TRBD2. Germline V CDR1 and CDR2: MNHEY, SVGAGI. The CDR3 consists of 16 residues. Trimming at V came to 0 bases and at J to 7 bases, leaving 10 bases not matched to a gene. The CDR3 DNA follows: TGTGCCAGCAGTTACTCGATAGCGGGAGTCTTTCGAGAGCAGTACTTC. It codes for CASSYSIAGVFREQYF.

The sample holds a few counts of this clone. Other DNA sequences in this specimen translate into the identical CDR3. This chain connects TRBV30 to TRBJ2-6; D ambiguous. The CDR3 totals 12 residues. V shed 6 bases and J shed 0 bases, with 3 bases lying between them. CDR1 and CDR2 (germline): GTSNPN, SVGIG (reference sequence). CDR3 bases: TGTGCCTGTAACTCTGGGGCCAACGTCCTGACTTTC. It codes for CACNSGANVLTF.

A remark on this clone: Other DNA sequences in this sample translate to the same CDR3. J is TRBJ2-2 and V is TRBV5-1, with D unresolved. Germline values: CDR1 SGHRS, CDR2 YFSETQ. Trimming took off 0 bases at V and 3 bases at J, with 9 bases between the two ends. The CDR3 extends over 15 amino acids. The CDR3, as DNA: TGCGCCAGCAGCTTGGGACTCGCTGACACCGGGGAGCTGTTTTTT. It codes for CASSLGLADTGELFF.

This chain uses TRBV4-3 with TRBJ2-7; 11 bases fit TRBD1. Germline V gives CDR1 LGHNA, CDR2 YSLEER. This CDR3 has 16 residues. Unmatched junction bases numbered 7, after V lost 0 bases and J lost 6 bases. CDR3 sequence: CASSQDGGTGGFEQYF. CDR3 sequence (DNA): TGCGCCAGCAGCCAAGATGGGGGGACAGGGGGTTTCGAGCAGTACTTC.

This chain joins TRBV7-2 and TRBJ2-7; D remains ambiguous. V was trimmed by 8 bases and J by 0 bases, leaving 14 bases between them. The CDR3 length is 14 residues. The V gene's germline CDR1 is SGHTA and CDR2 FQGNSA. The CDR3 loop is CASGRSAISYEQYF. In DNA form, the CDR3 reads TGTGCCAGCGGAAGGTCTGCGATCTCCTACGAGCAGTACTTC.

Worth noting for this clone: Other nucleotide sequences in the sample specify the same CDR3. The chain uses TRBV30 and TRBJ1-4; D is unresolved. CDR1 GTSNPN and CDR2 SVGIG come from the germline V gene (reference sequence). The CDR3 sequence is 14 residues long. Trimming removed 0 bases at V and 4 bases at J, with 9 bases between. CDR3 sequence: CAWSVGGDNEKLFF. The DNA for the CDR3 is TGTGCCTGGAGTGTAGGCGGAGATAATGAAAAACTGTTTTTT.

This clone was found a few times. Distinct nucleotide sequences in the sample also encode this CDR3. V usage is TRBV5-4 and J usage is TRBJ2-3; D may be TRBD2 (6 bases). Germline V CDR1 and CDR2: SGHNT, YYREEE (reference sequence). V was shortened by 2 bases and J by 1 base, with 8 bases between the two germline ends. The CDR3 spans 14 residues. This CDR3 is CASSFERGTDTQYF. The DNA of the CDR3 is TGTGCCAGCAGCTTCGAGCGGGGCACAGATACGCAGTATTTT.

The V call is TRBV6-1, the J call TRBJ2-1; tentatively, D is TRBD2 (5 bases). Per the germline V gene, CDR1 is MNHNS and CDR2 is SASEGT. The V end was cut by 0 bases, the J end by 4 bases, with 13 bases between. The CDR3 runs 16 residues. The CDR3 protein is CASSEAWASRYNEQFF. DNA for the CDR3: TGTGCCAGCAGTGAAGCCTGGGCTAGCAGGTACAATGAGCAGTTCTTC.

The gene calls are TRBV5-5 and TRBJ2-7; 8 bases align to TRBD2. Germline assignment: CDR1 SGHKS and CDR2 YYEKEE (reference sequence). This CDR3 has 17 amino acids. V lost 0 bases, J lost 0 bases, and 8 bases stayed unmatched. Written as DNA, the CDR3 is TGTGCCAGCAGCTTGGCGAGCGGGGGTGCTAGCTCCTACGAGCAGTACTTC. As protein: CASSLASGGASSYEQYF.

The chain carries TRBV6-6 and TRBJ1-2; maybe TRBD1 (6 bases). Trimming pared 0 bases from V and 8 bases from J, leaving 13 bases between. The CDR3 length is 14 residues. Germline CDR1 is MNHNY and CDR2 is SVGAGI (reference sequence). CDR3 coding DNA: TGTGCCAGCAGTTACTCGGGGGGGGCCGAGGGCTACACCTTC. This encodes CASSYSGGAEGYTF.

This sequence joins TRBV19 and TRBJ2-3; D uncertain. V was shortened by 7 bases and J by 3 bases, with 11 bases between the two germline ends. CDR1 LNHDA and CDR2 SQIVND come from the germline V gene (reference sequence). The CDR3 is made up of 13 amino acids. The DNA for the CDR3 is TGTGCCAGTACCCCCCTCGGGACAGATACGCAGTATTTT. Amino acids: CASTPLGTDTQYF.

As for this clone: The sample carries other DNA sequences with the same CDR3. The genes are TRBV10-3 and TRBJ2-7; D unresolved. Trimming took 3 bases from V and 4 from J, leaving 4 bases between them. Germline V gives CDR1 ENHRY, CDR2 SYGVKD. The CDR3 is made up of 11 amino acids. This CDR3 reads CAISDLYEQYF. The CDR3, as DNA: TGTGCCATCAGTGACTTGTACGAGCAGTACTTC.

V and J are TRBV6-1 and TRBJ1-2; unclear D gene. Germline CDR1 is MNHNS and CDR2 is SASEGT. The V and J ends lost 7 bases and 8 bases respectively, with 23 bases between them. This CDR3 contains 15 residues. CDR3 sequence reads: CASIFYLHQLVGYTF. The CDR3 coding sequence is TGTGCCAGCATCTTCTACCTTCACCAACTGGTGGGCTACACCTTC.

J is TRBJ1-1 and V is TRBV5-4, with unresolved D. V lost 7 bases and J lost 4, with 8 bases in between. The CDR3 totals 11 residues. CDR1 and CDR2 from the germline V gene are SGHNT and YYREEE (reference sequence). CDR3 in amino acids: CASGGFTEAFF. Written as DNA, the CDR3 is TGTGCCAGCGGCGGTTTCACTGAAGCTTTCTTT.